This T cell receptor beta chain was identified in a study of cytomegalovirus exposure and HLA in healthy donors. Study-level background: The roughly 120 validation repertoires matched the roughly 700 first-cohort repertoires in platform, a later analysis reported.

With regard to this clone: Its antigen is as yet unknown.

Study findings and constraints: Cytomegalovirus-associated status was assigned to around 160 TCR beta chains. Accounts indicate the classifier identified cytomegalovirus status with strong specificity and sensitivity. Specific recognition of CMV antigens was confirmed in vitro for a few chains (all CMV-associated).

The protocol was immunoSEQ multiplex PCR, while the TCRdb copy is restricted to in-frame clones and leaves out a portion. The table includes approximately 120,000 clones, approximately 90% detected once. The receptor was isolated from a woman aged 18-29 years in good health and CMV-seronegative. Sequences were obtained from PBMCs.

CDR3 bases: TGTGCCAGCAGCACGGGACAGGGGGTCAATCAGCCCCAGCATTTT. This gives the protein CASSTGQGVNQPQHF. The chain recombines TRBV5-8 with TRBJ1-5; TRBD1 agrees at 11 bases. V shed 4 bases and J 3 bases; nucleotides not matched to a gene: 3. This CDR3 is built from 15 residues. The germline gives CDR1 SGHTS, CDR2 YDEGEE.